This is a list of T cell receptor beta chains from one sample in a study of PD-1 blockade in classical Hodgkin lymphoma. The table came from immunoSEQ multiplex PCR; TCRdb's copy has only in-frame clones and leaves some out. The sample lists about 28,000 clones, 70% to 90% occurring once. The sample in question was CD8+ T cells from blood, obtained at baseline. These receptors were obtained from a human donor with classical Hodgkin lymphoma. Each CDR3 is given without its conserved first and last residue. Each record gives: clone size, V gene, D gene, J gene, CDR3 protein. A D gene is named only where the DNA matches it firmly. Size is stated for part of the rows, as once, few or many counts, or as a class when the clone is expanded.

abundance: .; v_gene: TRBV5-6; d_gene: TRBD2; j_gene: TRBJ2-7; CDR3aa: ASSLPVGPSGTYEQY
abundance: .; v_gene: TRBV5-1; d_gene: .; j_gene: TRBJ1-4; CDR3aa: ASRTAAATNEKLF
abundance: .; v_gene: TRBV7-6; d_gene: .; j_gene: TRBJ2-7; CDR3aa: ASSLGRWDEQY
abundance: .; v_gene: TRBV5-6; d_gene: .; j_gene: TRBJ1-2; CDR3aa: ASSFRGRNYGYT
abundance: .; v_gene: TRBV14; d_gene: .; j_gene: TRBJ2-6; CDR3aa: ASSRDVSGANVLT
abundance: .; v_gene: TRBV7-9; d_gene: .; j_gene: TRBJ1-4; CDR3aa: ASSSADSEKLF
abundance: .; v_gene: TRBV27; d_gene: TRBD2; j_gene: TRBJ2-7; CDR3aa: ASSLGAGGNYEQY
abundance: .; v_gene: TRBV7-2; d_gene: TRBD2; j_gene: TRBJ2-1; CDR3aa: ASSFPGLAEQQF
abundance: .; v_gene: TRBV11-1; d_gene: TRBD2; j_gene: TRBJ2-7; CDR3aa: ASSRGTSGRSEQY
abundance: .; v_gene: TRBV27; d_gene: .; j_gene: TRBJ2-6; CDR3aa: ASSFYFGTTGANVLT
abundance: .; v_gene: TRBV29-1; d_gene: TRBD1; j_gene: TRBJ1-2; CDR3aa: SVPLDRGLGYGYT
abundance: .; v_gene: TRBV7-8; d_gene: .; j_gene: TRBJ1-1; CDR3aa: ASSPNDREAF
abundance: .; v_gene: TRBV28; d_gene: TRBD2; j_gene: TRBJ2-7; CDR3aa: ASSPRLAGSYEQY
abundance: .; v_gene: TRBV5-1; d_gene: TRBD1; j_gene: TRBJ2-5; CDR3aa: ASSWAGGFGETQY
abundance: .; v_gene: TRBV19; d_gene: TRBD1; j_gene: TRBJ2-3; CDR3aa: ASSSRDRRTDTQY
abundance: once; v_gene: TRBV15; d_gene: .; j_gene: TRBJ2-7; CDR3aa: ATSRASGPPPYEQY
abundance: .; v_gene: TRBV2; d_gene: .; j_gene: TRBJ1-4; CDR3aa: ASSERRLTNEKLF
abundance: .; v_gene: TRBV5-1; d_gene: .; j_gene: TRBJ1-1; CDR3aa: ASSLMGADEAF
abundance: .; v_gene: TRBV29-1; d_gene: TRBD2; j_gene: TRBJ2-4; CDR3aa: SVEVLAEDFKNIQY
abundance: once; v_gene: TRBV27; d_gene: TRBD2; j_gene: TRBJ2-5; CDR3aa: ASSFFPPGAGEEGETQY
abundance: .; v_gene: TRBV4-1; d_gene: TRBD2; j_gene: TRBJ2-1; CDR3aa: ASSQRTSGEPLDEQF
abundance: .; v_gene: TRBV9; d_gene: .; j_gene: TRBJ1-2; CDR3aa: ASSGLRAYGYT